This paragraph reports one TCR beta chain. With V trimmed by 7 bases and J by 6 bases, 9 bases remained unmatched. The germline V gene has CDR1 SGHAT and CDR2 FQNNGV. This CDR3 contains 14 residues. Nominally healthy donors provided the samples, though records likely missed some immune exposures. The PCR made use of 60 Vbeta and 13 Jbeta primers. Sequencing used immunoSEQ multiplex PCR; TCRdb keeps in-frame clones, though not all of them. Here the sample spans approximately 240,000 clones, about 89% being singletons. The record originates from a study of cytomegalovirus exposure and HLA in healthy donors.

This receptor was obtained from a woman aged 18-35 years in good health and CMV-seronegative. What was sequenced was PBMCs. The chain joins TRBV11-2 to TRBJ1-1; 9 positions match TRBD1. The CDR3 nucleotides read TGTGCCAGCAACGAGGGACAGGGTGAGTCTGAAGCTTTCTTT. Its protein is CASNEGQGESEAFF.